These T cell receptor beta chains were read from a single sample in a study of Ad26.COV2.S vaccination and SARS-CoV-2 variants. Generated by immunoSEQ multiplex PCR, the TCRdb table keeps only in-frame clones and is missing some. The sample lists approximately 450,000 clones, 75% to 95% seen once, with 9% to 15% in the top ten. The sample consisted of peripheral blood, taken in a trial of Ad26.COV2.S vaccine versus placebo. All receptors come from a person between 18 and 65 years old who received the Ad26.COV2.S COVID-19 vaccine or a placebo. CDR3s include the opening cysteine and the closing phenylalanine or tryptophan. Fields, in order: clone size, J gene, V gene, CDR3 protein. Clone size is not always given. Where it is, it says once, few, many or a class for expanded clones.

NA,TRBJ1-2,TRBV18,CASSPSQGTHGYTF
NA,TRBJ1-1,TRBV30,CAWSTRTGYTEAFF
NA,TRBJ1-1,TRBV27,CASSLDRSTSAFF
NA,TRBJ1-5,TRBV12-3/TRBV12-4,CASSLRRDQPQHF
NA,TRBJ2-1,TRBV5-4,CASAGQGAHEQFF
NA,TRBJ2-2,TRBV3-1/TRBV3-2,CASSQDQRLAGHTGELFF
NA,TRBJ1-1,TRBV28,CASSLAAPGEAFF
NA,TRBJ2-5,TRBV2,CASSWRTETQYF
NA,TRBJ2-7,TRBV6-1,CASSESPRYEQYF
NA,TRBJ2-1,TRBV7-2,CASSTQGGLAGVEQFF
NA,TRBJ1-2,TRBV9,CASSRRAVPNYGYTF
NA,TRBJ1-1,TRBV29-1,CSVEDQGNTEAFF
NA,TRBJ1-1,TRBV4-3,CASSQGHGNTEAFF
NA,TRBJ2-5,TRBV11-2,CATGTQQETQYF
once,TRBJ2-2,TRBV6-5,CAGATGDDTGELFF
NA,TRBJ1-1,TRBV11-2,CASSPRQGRAEAFF
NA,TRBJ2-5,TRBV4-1,CASSQDHEGGPLETQYF
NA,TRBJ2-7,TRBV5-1,CASSLEVGYEQYF
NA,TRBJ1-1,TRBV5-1,CASSLASGGNTEAFF
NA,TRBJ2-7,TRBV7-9,CASSLEVGSYEQYF
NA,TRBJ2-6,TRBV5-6,CASSLIPGISGANVLTF
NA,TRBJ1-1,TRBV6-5,CASSYSLSRVITEAFF
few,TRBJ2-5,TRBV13,CASSLGGLGRETQYF
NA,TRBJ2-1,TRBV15,CATSGRLAGDEQFF
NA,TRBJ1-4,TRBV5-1,CASSLAGQANEKLFF
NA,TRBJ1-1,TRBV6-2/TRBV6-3,CASSYYFTGAGMNTEAFF
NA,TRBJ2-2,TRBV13,CASSSLTGTGTTGELFF
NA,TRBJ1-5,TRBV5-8,CASTVRVQGNQPQHF
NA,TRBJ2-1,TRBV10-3,CAISGGSGYNEQFF
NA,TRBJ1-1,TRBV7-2,CASSVQGTMNTEAFF
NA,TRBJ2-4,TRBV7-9,CASSLGTGAKNIQYF
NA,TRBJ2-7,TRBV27,CASSSEGTSGRAYEQYF
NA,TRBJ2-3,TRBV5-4,CASSLRVGGLTDTQYF
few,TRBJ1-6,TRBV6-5,CASSFVDDSPLHF